Only a few counts were recorded for the clone carrying this T cell receptor (beta chain). The antigen is unknown. These data are taken from a study of beta chain features in type 1 diabetes. Study-wide results and caveats: Reduced insertions and increased deletions marked VDJ junctions in type 1 diabetes patients. A potential influence of HLA type upon TCRB rearrangement remained unresolved herein.

The entirety of the isolated RNA underwent reverse transcription, so expressed TCRB transcripts were sequenced. This table comes from immunoSEQ multiplex PCR, and its TCRdb copy is limited to in-frame clones, with some not included. The table shows 310,000 or so clones, with about 11% occurring only once. The single heparinised draw taken from each donor contained approximately 120 mL of blood on average. The CDR3 is 15 residues long. CDR1 is MNHEY and CDR2 is SMNVEV in the germline V gene (reference sequence). Trimming left V 7 bases short and J 4 bases short, with 19 bases between. The specimen sequenced was naive CD4+ T cells from blood. The receptor was derived from a young woman in good health. The V call is TRBV27, the J call TRBJ2-5; D is possibly TRBD1 (5 bases). The chain's CDR3 is CASTPLGQLLETQYF. As DNA, the CDR3 is TGTGCCAGCACCCCACTCGGACAATTGTTAGAGACCCAGTACTTC.